The 20 T cell receptor beta chains listed next were all sequenced from one sample in a study of blood T cell repertoires in COVID-19. Sequencing was performed with immunoSEQ multiplex PCR; in TCRdb, only in-frame clones are kept and a portion is missing. Here the sample spans about 190,000 clones, more than 60% being singletons. The sequenced material came from peripheral blood. The receptors shown here come from a woman in her fifties or sixties with acute or convalescent COVID-19.

The chain has TRBV10-3 and TRBJ2-3; the match to TRBD2 covers 15 bases. J gave up 5 bases and V 5 bases, and 5 bases lay outside the gene matches. This CDR3 is 16 amino acids long. Germline CDR1 is ENHRY and CDR2 is SYGVKD. CDR3 nucleotides: TGTGCCATCAGTCGCCCGGGACTAGCGGGGGGAGATACGCAGTATTTT. Its translation is CAISRPGLAGGDTQYF.

The V call is TRBV6-2 or TRBV6-3, the J call TRBJ1-2; 11 bases map to TRBD1. CDR3 size: 13 residues. Germline loops: CDR1 MNHEY, CDR2 SVGEGT. The trim removed 6 bases at V and 7 bases at J, leaving 4 bases unmatched. CDR3 loop: CASSGQGASGYTF. As DNA, the CDR3 is TGTGCCAGCAGCGGACAGGGGGCGTCTGGCTACACCTTC.

This clone was found once. V is TRBV2 and J is TRBJ1-2; D might be TRBD1 (5 bases). The length of the CDR3 is 13 residues. Between the trimmed V and J ends, which lost 8 bases and 5 bases, there was a span of 15 bases. From germline, CDR1 is SNHLY and CDR2 FYNNEI. The CDR3 protein is CASCSDGGYGYTF. CDR3 sequence (DNA): TGTGCCAGCTGCTCCGACGGGGGGTATGGCTACACCTTC.

This clone was seen more than once but under ten times. The genes are TRBV28 and TRBJ2-7, with 9 nucleotides matching TRBD2. Germline trimming cut 4 bases from V and 3 bases from J; bases unmatched to any gene: 7. Germline CDR1 reads MDHEN; CDR2 reads SYDVKM. The CDR3 is 15 amino acids. The CDR3 coding sequence is TGTGCCAGCAGTTCTTTAGCGGGAGAAAGCTACGAGCAGTACTTC. Its protein is CASSSLAGESYEQYF. The full variable domain, rest sourced from reference TRBV28 and TRBJ2-7, is DVKVTQSSRYLVKRTGEKVFLECVQDMDHENMFWYRQDPGLGLRLIYFSYDVKMKEKGDIPEGYSVSREKKERFSLILESASTNQTSMYLCASSSLAGESYEQYFGPGTRLTVT.

The chain recombines TRBV5-8 with TRBJ2-1; 12 bases are shared with TRBD2. CDR3 size: 17 residues. V lost 4 bases to trimming and J lost 7 bases; unmatched junction nucleotides: 12. Germline V gives CDR1 SGHTS, CDR2 YDEGEE. The CDR3 sequence: CASSGPSGLAGGNEQFF. The CDR3 nucleotides read TGTGCCAGCAGCGGACCGTCGGGGCTAGCGGGAGGGAATGAGCAGTTCTTC.

The chain carries TRBV12-5 and TRBJ2-7; D perhaps matches TRBD2 (5 bases). The CDR3 totals 14 residues. Germline V CDR1 and CDR2: LGHNT, FRNRAP. Trimming shortened V by 0 bases and J by 0 bases, and 6 bases separated the two germline ends. The CDR3: CASGLVGSSYEQYF. CDR3 DNA sequence: TGTGCTAGTGGTTTGGTAGGGAGCTCCTACGAGCAGTACTTC.

The rearrangement links TRBV2 to TRBJ2-3, with D possibly being TRBD2 (5 bases). Germline CDR1 and CDR2: SNHLY and FYNNEI. CDR3 length: 18 amino acids. Trimming removed 0 bases at V and 2 bases at J, with 18 bases between. CDR3 in amino acids: CASSEAQTGIWSTDTQYF. CDR3 sequence (DNA): TGTGCCAGCAGTGAAGCGCAAACCGGGATCTGGTCCACAGATACGCAGTATTTT.

This clone was observed a handful of times. This chain uses TRBV6-4 with TRBJ1-2; a possible D gene is TRBD1 (5 bases). The CDR3 loop spans 13 amino acids. V lost 10 bases and J 5 bases, leaving 17 bases between the germline ends. From germline, CDR1 is MRHNA and CDR2 SNTAGT. The CDR3 DNA sequence: TGTGCCACCGGGGGGATAGGCCATTATGGCTACACCTTC. It specifies CATGGIGHYGYTF.

The chain joins TRBV27 to TRBJ2-7, with 8 bases aligning to TRBD2. J gave up 2 bases and V 3 bases, and 3 bases lay outside the gene matches. Germline V lookup: CDR1 MNHEY, CDR2 SMNVEV (reference sequence). The CDR3 totals 14 residues. CDR3 region: CASSFREGPYEQYF. As DNA, the CDR3 is TGTGCCAGCAGTTTCCGGGAGGGTCCCTACGAGCAGTACTTC.

This clone has a handful of counts. V is TRBV30 and J is TRBJ1-4; no definite D call. This CDR3 has 13 amino acids. Trimming took off 7 bases at V and 0 bases at J, with 9 bases between the two ends. Germline assignment: CDR1 GTSNPN and CDR2 SVGIG (reference sequence). CDR3 protein: CAYAGSTNEKLFF. In DNA, the CDR3 is TGTGCCTACGCGGGGTCAACTAATGAAAAACTGTTTTTT. The variable domain in full, with the rest retrieved from reference TRBV30 and TRBJ1-4, is SQTIHQWPATLVQPVGSPLSLECTVEGTSNPNLYWYRQAAGRGLQLLFYSVGIGQISSEVPQNLSASRPQDRQFILSSKKLLLSDSGFYLCAYAGSTNEKLFFGSGTQLSVL.

This sequence joins TRBV4-2 and TRBJ2-1; D is unclear. The germline V gene encodes CDR1 LGHNA and CDR2 YNFKEQ. V gave up 0 bases and J gave up 6 bases, with 9 bases separating them. There are 14 residues in the CDR3. In DNA, the CDR3 is TGTGCCAGCAGCCAAGATATGCGACTCAATGAGCAGTTCTTC. As protein: CASSQDMRLNEQFF.

This clone was picked up a small number of times. The DNA of the CDR3 is TGTGCCAGCAGTTTAAGGGGGAGAAGTCAGCCCCAGCATTTT. Amino acids: CASSLRGRSQPQHF. The rearrangement links TRBV28 to TRBJ1-5; the D gene is possibly TRBD1 (6 bases). CDR1 is MDHEN, CDR2 SYDVKM, per germline. The CDR3 contains 14 residues. Trimming removed 2 bases at V and 6 bases at J, with 11 bases between.

This chain uses TRBV5-8 with TRBJ1-1; D is unresolved. CDR3 length: 11 residues. Deletions cut 4 bases from V and 6 bases from J, with 7 bases between. CDR1 and CDR2 from the germline V gene are SGHTS and YDEGEE. Here the CDR3 reads CASSRVSEAFF. The CDR3 nucleotides read TGTGCCAGCAGCCGGGTATCTGAAGCTTTCTTT.

There are a few counts of this clone. The chain joins TRBV2 to TRBJ1-5, with a possible D match to TRBD1 (6 bases). Germline V gene lookup returns CDR1 SNHLY and CDR2 FYNNEI. CDR3 length: 13 amino acids. V dropped 7 bases and J dropped 7 bases, with 14 bases sitting between them. CDR3 sequence: CASTTQGIQPQHF. The CDR3 nucleotides read TGTGCCAGCACTACCCAGGGGATACAGCCCCAGCATTTT.

The chain couples TRBV30 to TRBJ2-7; 9 nucleotides agree with TRBD1. V dropped 1 base and J dropped 1; count of bases not matched to a gene: 2. Germline CDR1 GTSNPN, CDR2 SVGIG (reference sequence). The CDR3 runs 14 residues. As DNA, the CDR3 is TGTGCCTGGAGTGCCGGGACAGGGTCCTACGAGCAGTACTTC. As protein: CAWSAGTGSYEQYF.

The chain is built from TRBV7-8 and TRBJ1-6, with no clear D. The CDR3 is 15 residues long. CDR1 is SGHVS and CDR2 is FQNEAQ in the germline V gene. Trimming stripped 1 base from V and 4 bases from J, with 8 bases between. Here the CDR3 reads CASSLGQNYNSPLHF. As DNA, the CDR3 is TGTGCCAGCAGCTTAGGGCAGAATTATAATTCACCCCTCCACTTT.

This chain links TRBV28 with TRBJ1-6; D is possibly TRBD1 (6 bases). Per the germline V gene, CDR1 is MDHEN and CDR2 is SYDVKM. Trimming stripped 7 bases from V and 7 bases from J, with 20 bases between. This CDR3 has 16 residues. CDR3 DNA sequence: TGTGCCAGCACCCAAGGGGGGGCGCCCCAAAATTCACCCCTCCACTTT. Its protein is CASTQGGAPQNSPLHF.

This sequence joins TRBV9 and TRBJ2-6; maybe TRBD1 (6 bases). The ends were cut back, 0 bases at V and 11 bases at J, with 18 bases in the middle. The CDR3 length is 16 residues. The germline V gene encodes CDR1 SGDLS and CDR2 YYNGEE. The CDR3 sequence: CASSVGVQGSSHVLTF. The CDR3 DNA sequence: TGTGCCAGCAGCGTAGGTGTTCAGGGGAGTTCCCACGTCCTGACTTTC.

The rearrangement joins TRBV6-6 to TRBJ1-1; D ambiguous. The CDR3 covers 15 residues. Per germline, CDR1 MNHNY and CDR2 SVGAGI (reference sequence). V gave up 2 bases and J gave up 0 bases, with 10 bases separating them. CDR3 nucleotides: TGTGCCAGCAGTTACGTGTCAGGTCTGAACACTGAAGCTTTCTTT. Encoded protein: CASSYVSGLNTEAFF.

A few counts support this clone. The rearrangement uses TRBV5-4 and TRBJ2-1; 11 nucleotides agree with TRBD2. This CDR3 has 15 residues. Germline CDR1 is SGHNT and CDR2 is YYREEE (reference sequence). V shed 1 base and J 9 bases; nucleotides not matched to a gene: 6. CDR3 region: CASSLKLAGVGEQFF. The CDR3 nucleotides read TGTGCCAGCAGCTTGAAACTAGCGGGAGTAGGTGAGCAGTTCTTC. The entire variable domain, with the rest obtained from reference TRBV5-4 and TRBJ2-1, is as follows: ETGVTQSPTHLIKTRGQQVTLRCSSQSGHNTVSWYQQALGQGPQFIFQYYREEENGRGNFPPRFSGLQFPNYSSELNVNALELDDSALYLCASSLKLAGVGEQFFGPGTRLTVL.